These T cell receptor beta chains were read from a single sample in a study of spatial heterogeneity in lung cancer. TCRdb reanalysed the 5' RACE reads using MiXCR and keeps one entry per CDR3 protein. Of roughly 70,000 distinct CDR3 sequences in the sample, 8% to 9.5% were seen once. The sample consisted of PBMCs, taken at follow-up. The receptors come from a female donor with early-stage non-small cell lung cancer. Each CDR3 is given with its conserved first and last residue. Each record gives: V gene, J gene, D gene, clone size, CDR3 DNA, CDR3 protein. A D gene is named only where the DNA matches it firmly. The size entry is marked missing in some rows and otherwise reads once, few, many or a size class.

V gene: TRBV14; J gene: TRBJ2-1; D gene: TRBD1; clone size: few; CDR3 DNA: TGTGCCAGCAGCCAAGATTTCGGACAGGGGTTTTATGAGCAGTTCTTC; CDR3 protein: CASSQDFGQGFYEQFF
V gene: TRBV5-4; J gene: TRBJ1-1; D gene: .; clone size: many; CDR3 DNA: TGTGCCAGCAGCCCCACAGGGTCTGAAGCTTTCTTT; CDR3 protein: CASSPTGSEAFF
V gene: TRBV28; J gene: TRBJ1-1; D gene: .; clone size: many; CDR3 DNA: TGTGCCAGCATCCCTCCCGGGGAGGACACTGAAGCTTTCTTT; CDR3 protein: CASIPPGEDTEAFF
V gene: TRBV11-1; J gene: TRBJ2-7; D gene: TRBD2; clone size: few; CDR3 DNA: TGTGCCAGCAGCAAAGGGACTAGCGGGAGTTGGTACGAGCAGTACTTC; CDR3 protein: CASSKGTSGSWYEQYF
V gene: TRBV6-5; J gene: TRBJ2-5; D gene: .; clone size: few; CDR3 DNA: TGTGCCAGCAGTTCGGGGGAGACCCAGTACTTC; CDR3 protein: CASSSGETQYF
V gene: TRBV13; J gene: TRBJ2-7; D gene: .; clone size: many; CDR3 DNA: TGTGCCAGCAGCTTATACTACGAGCAGTACTTC; CDR3 protein: CASSLYYEQYF
V gene: TRBV10-3; J gene: TRBJ2-7; D gene: TRBD2; clone size: .; CDR3 DNA: TGTGCCATCAGGAGCGGGGGGGGCGAGCAGTACTTC; CDR3 protein: CAIRSGGGEQYF
V gene: TRBV11-2; J gene: TRBJ2-3; D gene: .; clone size: many; CDR3 DNA: TGTGCCAGCAGCTTAAATTCTAATACGCAGTATTTT; CDR3 protein: CASSLNSNTQYF
V gene: TRBV3-1; J gene: TRBJ1-5; D gene: .; clone size: many; CDR3 DNA: TGTGCCAGCAGCCAAGGGGCCAGTTGGGAAACGAGGAATCAGCCCCAGCATTTT; CDR3 protein: CASSQGASWETRNQPQHF
V gene: TRBV4-1; J gene: TRBJ2-2; D gene: .; clone size: many; CDR3 DNA: TGCGCCAGCAGCCAAGACTACGGGAGTATAGGCACCGGGGAGCTGTTTTTT; CDR3 protein: CASSQDYGSIGTGELFF
V gene: TRBV27; J gene: TRBJ1-5; D gene: .; clone size: many; CDR3 DNA: TGTGCCAGCAGCCAATTCGGGATCGGCGATAGCAATCAGCCCCAGCATTTT; CDR3 protein: CASSQFGIGDSNQPQHF
V gene: TRBV9; J gene: TRBJ1-1; D gene: .; clone size: many; CDR3 DNA: TGTGCCAGCAGCGCACAGGGAGGCACTGAAGCTTTCTTT; CDR3 protein: CASSAQGGTEAFF